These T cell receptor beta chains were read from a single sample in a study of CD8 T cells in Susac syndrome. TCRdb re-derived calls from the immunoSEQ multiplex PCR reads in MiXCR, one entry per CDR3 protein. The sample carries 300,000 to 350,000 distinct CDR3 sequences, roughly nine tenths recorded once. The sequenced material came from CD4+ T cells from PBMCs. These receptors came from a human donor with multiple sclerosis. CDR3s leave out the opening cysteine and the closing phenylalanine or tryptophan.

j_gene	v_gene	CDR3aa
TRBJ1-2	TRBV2	ASSAPGQGDYGYT
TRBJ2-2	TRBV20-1	SARVLAGANGELF
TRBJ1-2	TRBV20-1	SARGGLRRLDGYT
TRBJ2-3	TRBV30	AWSEGGLPDTQY
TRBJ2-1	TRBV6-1	ASFVSRTGGPGNEQF
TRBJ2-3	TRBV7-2	ASSFASGLAGWGTDTQY
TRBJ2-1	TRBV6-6	ASKDVRAGVNEQF
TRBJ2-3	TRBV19	ASHGGGLSTDTQY
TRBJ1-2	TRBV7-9	ASSLAVVRMFDRGYT
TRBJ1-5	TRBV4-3	ASSQDMGNQPQH
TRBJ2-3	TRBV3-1	ASFSGSGPDTQY
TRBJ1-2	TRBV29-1	SVVQVANYGYT
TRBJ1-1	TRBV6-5	ASKGRDLNTEAF
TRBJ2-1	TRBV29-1	SVGLFLWGETSGHEQF
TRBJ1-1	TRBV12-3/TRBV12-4	ASSTEGTGTGNTEAF
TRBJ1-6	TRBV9	ASSRDTGSYNSPLH
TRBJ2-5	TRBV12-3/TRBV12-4	ASSPLRGARETQY
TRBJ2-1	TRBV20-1	SAITRGLAGSYNEQF
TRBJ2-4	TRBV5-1	ASSLGTPNIQY
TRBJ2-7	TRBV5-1	ASRFGTASYEQY
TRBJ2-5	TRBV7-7	ASSYGRLQETQY